Each of the 11 T cell receptor beta chains below was sequenced from the same sample in a study of blood T cells in healthy people across ages. The authors ran a second PCR of roughly 6 to 11 cycles using a sample-barcoded 5' primer and a J-beta primer mix. MiXCR was run by TCRdb on the 5' RACE reads, yielding one entry per CDR3 protein. The sample has 600,000 to 1,000,000 distinct CDR3 sequences, approximately 25% seen once; the top ten hold 3% to 4%. The same specimen was also included in a second study, on T cells of mothers and their children.

Sequenced sample: blood. These receptors were collected from a boy between 5 and 17 years old in good health.

This chain uses TRBV20-1 with TRBJ1-4, with D uncertain. V lost 5 bases to trimming and J lost 3 bases, with 4 bases between them. The CDR3 covers 11 residues. Germline CDR1 is DFQATT and CDR2 is SNEGSKA (reference sequence). Written as DNA, the CDR3 is TGCAGTGCTTATTCTAATGAAAAACTGTTTTTT. Its translation is CSAYSNEKLFF.

A few counts support this clonotype. The chain is built from TRBV4-3 and TRBJ1-2; no firm D call. CDR1 LGHNA and CDR2 YSLEER come from the germline V gene. The V gene lost 0 bases and the J gene lost 5 bases, with 10 bases spanning the gap. There are 14 residues in the CDR3. The CDR3 region has the DNA TGCGCCAGCAGCCAAGATAGTGGGCTGTATGGCTACACCTTC. Protein: CASSQDSGLYGYTF.

This clonotype was seen a few times. This CDR3 is CASSQEGQGTGTEAFF. The DNA of the CDR3 is TGTGCCAGCAGCCAAGAGGGACAGGGGACAGGGACTGAAGCTTTCTTT. The chain joins TRBV4-2 to TRBJ1-1, with TRBD1 matching 10 bases. Trimming at V came to 0 bases and at J to 5 bases, leaving 6 bases not matched to a gene. The germline V gene has CDR1 LGHNA and CDR2 YNFKEQ. This CDR3 comprises 16 residues.

In this sample, this clonotype turned up a few times. The chain couples TRBV6-6 to TRBJ1-4; D gene uncertain. Trimming took 5 bases from V and 3 from J, leaving 10 bases between them. Germline-derived CDR1 and CDR2 are MNHNY and SVGAGI (reference sequence). This CDR3 has 14 residues. The CDR3 loop is CASSKGAANEKLFF. Written as DNA, the CDR3 is TGTGCCAGCAGTAAGGGTGCGGCTAATGAAAAACTGTTTTTT.

A single count supports this clonotype. The junction shows a germline mismatch at one end, possibly a read error. As DNA, the CDR3 is TGTTCCAGCAGGCCTCGTGGTTGGACAGGGAACTACGAGCAGTACTTC. Its protein product is CSSRPRGWTGNYEQYF. The chain combines TRBV7-9 with TRBJ2-7, with TRBD1 matching over 8 bases. Germline loops: CDR1 SEHNR, CDR2 FQNEAQ (reference sequence). The CDR3 consists of 16 residues.

This clonotype was found once. The rearrangement uses TRBV9 and TRBJ2-5; D not certain. This CDR3 comprises 13 residues. V lost 4 bases to trimming and J lost 5 bases, with 12 bases between them. Germline CDR1 reads SGDLS; CDR2 reads YYNGEE. The CDR3 sequence is CASSPQVRETQYF. The CDR3 DNA follows: TGTGCCAGCAGCCCCCAGGTCAGGGAGACCCAGTACTTC.

This clonotype has a handful of counts. V gene TRBV9 combines with J gene TRBJ2-2; D tentatively fits TRBD1 or TRBD2 (6 bases each). The germline V gene encodes CDR1 SGDLS and CDR2 YYNGEE. V gave up 7 bases and J gave up 7 bases, with 17 bases separating them. CDR3 length: 14 residues. Written as DNA, the CDR3 is TGTGCCAGCGGGACTCGCGAAGGGGGCGGGGAGCTGTTTTTT. It translates to CASGTREGGGELFF.

This clonotype was counted between two and nine times. Mismatch with germline at one junction end may stem from a read error. The J gene is TRBJ1-1, the V gene TRBV9; no firm D call. The CDR3 is 13 amino acids. Germline lookup yields CDR1 SGDLS and CDR2 YYNGEE. CDR3 sequence (DNA): TGTGCCAGTAGCGTCAGAGGGAACACTGAAGCTCTCTTT. Protein: CASSVRGNTEALF.

The J gene is TRBJ1-1, the V gene TRBV20-1; the D gene is possibly TRBD1 (6 bases). V shed 3 bases and J shed 4 bases, with 9 bases lying between them. The CDR3 has 12 amino acids. Germline-derived CDR1 and CDR2 are DFQATT and SNEGSKA (reference sequence). CDR3 in DNA: TGCAGTGCTAGGAGGGGGGGCACTGAAGCTTTCTTT. Its translation is CSARRGGTEAFF.

This clonotype has a handful of counts. The gene calls are TRBV29-1 and TRBJ1-2; 9 bases are shared with TRBD1. Germline values: CDR1 SQVTM, CDR2 ANQGSEA. This CDR3 contains 14 residues. V was pared by 4 bases and J by 4 bases, with 7 bases of the junction left unmatched. CDR3 in DNA: TGCAGCGTTGCCATAAGACAGGGGGGCTATGGCTACACCTTC. It encodes CSVAIRQGGYGYTF. Variable domain in full (rest from reference TRBV29-1 and TRBJ1-2): SAVISQKPSRDICQRGTSLTIQCQVDSQVTMMFWYRQQPGQSLTLIATANQGSEATYESGFVIDKFPISRPNLTFSTLTVSNMSPEDSSIYLCSVAIRQGGYGYTFGSGTRLTVV.

The rearrangement uses TRBV20-1 and TRBJ2-5, with D possibly matching TRBD2 (6 bases). Trimming took 2 bases from V and 7 from J, leaving 23 bases between them. Germline values: CDR1 DFQATT, CDR2 SNEGSKA (reference sequence). This CDR3 spans 16 amino acids. This CDR3 reads CSARTTGRGTLGTQYF. CDR3 coding DNA: TGCAGTGCTAGAACCACTGGGCGGGGTACCCTAGGGACCCAGTACTTC.